Shown below are 27 T cell receptor beta chains from a single sample sequenced in a study of blood T cell repertoires in COVID-19 (dated by TCRdb to the early 2020s). Preparation of the library involved the immunoSEQ multiplex PCR assay. Not all clones reach the TCRdb copy of this immuneACCESS table, which keeps in-frame sequences only. Checked studies attribute under half of the gap to unresolved V genes and leave the rest unexplained. This sample is represented by some 270,000 clones; 70% to 90% of them were singletons. The biggest ten clones account for 0.7% to 1% of the sample. The specimen was peripheral blood. The receptors originated from a human donor with COVID-19, enrolled during active disease. The donor label of this sample is uncertain.

CDR3 in amino acids: CASSLGKSGNEQFF. CDR3 bases: TGTGCCAGCAGCTTAGGGAAGAGCGGCAATGAGCAGTTCTTC. The J gene is TRBJ2-1, the V gene TRBV7-2; D may be TRBD2 (5 bases). CDR1 is SGHTA and CDR2 is FQGNSA in the germline V gene. Trimming removed 1 base at V and 6 bases at J, with 10 bases between. The length of the CDR3 is 14 residues.

A note on this clone: The sample contains more than one DNA sequence encoding this CDR3. The chain links TRBV19 to TRBJ1-1; tentative D call: TRBD1 (5 bases). V was trimmed by 2 bases and J by 4 bases, leaving 11 bases between them. Germline loops: CDR1 LNHDA, CDR2 SQIVND (reference sequence). The CDR3 has 14 amino acids. CDR3 loop: CASSITGDGTEAFF. The CDR3 DNA reads TGTGCCAGTAGTATAACGGGGGACGGCACTGAAGCTTTCTTT.

The chain has TRBV11-1 and TRBJ2-1, with 8 bases identical to TRBD2. The ends lost 3 bases at V and 7 bases at J; junction bases unmatched: 2. This CDR3 has 13 amino acids. Germline CDR1 reads SGHAT; CDR2 reads FQDESV (reference sequence). The CDR3 loop is CASSLGLVNEQFF. DNA for the CDR3: TGTGCCAGCAGCTTGGGACTAGTTAATGAGCAGTTCTTC. Together with reference TRBV11-1 and TRBJ2-1, the CDR3 gives the full variable domain: EAEVAQSPRYKITEKSQAVAFWCDPISGHATLYWYRQILGQGPELLVQFQDESVVDDSQLPKDRFSAERLKGVDSTLKIQPAELGDSAMYLCASSLGLVNEQFFGPGTRLTVL.

This clone was counted once. The V call is TRBV30, the J call TRBJ1-5; D is undetermined. This CDR3 is 13 amino acids long. V shed 2 bases and J shed 1 base, with 6 bases lying between them. Germline V CDR1 and CDR2: GTSNPN, SVGIG (reference sequence). The CDR3 region has the DNA TGTGCCTGGAGTCGCGTAAGCAATCAGCCCCAGCATTTT. Translating gives CAWSRVSNQPQHF. The full variable domain, in which reference TRBV30 and TRBJ1-5 provide the parts outside the CDR3, is SQTIHQWPATLVQPVGSPLSLECTVEGTSNPNLYWYRQAAGRGLQLLFYSVGIGQISSEVPQNLSASRPQDRQFILSSKKLLLSDSGFYLCAWSRVSNQPQHFGDGTRLSIL.

This clone was counted once. The chain uses TRBV12-3 or TRBV12-4 and TRBJ2-5, with D unclear. V lost 0 bases to trimming and J lost 7 bases, with 6 bases between them. There are 12 residues in the CDR3. The CDR3 nucleotides are TGTGCCAGCAGTTTAGCGCGAGGGACCCAGTACTTC. This encodes CASSLARGTQYF.

The chain carries TRBV6-4 and TRBJ1-6, with TRBD1 matching 8 bases. CDR1 MRHNA and CDR2 SNTAGT come from the germline V gene. This CDR3 has 13 amino acids. J lost 8 bases, V lost 3 bases, and 0 bases had no gene match. The CDR3 reads CASSEQGDSPLHF. The CDR3 coding sequence is TGTGCCAGCAGTGAACAGGGGGATTCACCCCTCCACTTT.

This chain uses TRBV4-1 with TRBJ1-5; perhaps TRBD1 as D (6 bases). Germline V gives CDR1 MGHRA, CDR2 YSYEKL. Trimming cost V 2 bases and J 1 base, with 9 bases left between them. This CDR3 is built from 15 residues. CDR3 bases: TGCGCCAGCAGCCAAACAGGACAGAGCAATCAGCCCCAGCATTTT. The encoded protein is CASSQTGQSNQPQHF.

This chain connects TRBV30 to TRBJ2-6, with 9 bases matching TRBD1. This CDR3 comprises 14 residues. J was trimmed by 0 bases and V by 8 bases; bases with no gene match: 2. Germline V gene sequence: CDR1 GTSNPN, CDR2 SVGIG (reference sequence). The CDR3 spells CAGDRASGANVLTF. DNA for the CDR3: TGTGCCGGGGACAGGGCCTCTGGGGCCAACGTCCTGACTTTC. Full variable domain (missing parts from reference TRBV30 and TRBJ2-6): SQTIHQWPATLVQPVGSPLSLECTVEGTSNPNLYWYRQAAGRGLQLLFYSVGIGQISSEVPQNLSASRPQDRQFILSSKKLLLSDSGFYLCAGDRASGANVLTFGAGSRLTVL.

The chain combines TRBV29-1 with TRBJ1-5; D may be TRBD1 (5 bases). The CDR3 runs 15 residues. Per germline, CDR1 SQVTM and CDR2 ANQGSEA. Between the trimmed V and J ends, which lost 7 bases and 2 bases, there was a span of 18 bases. CDR3 residues: CSAVLQGSRNQPQHF. The CDR3 DNA reads as TGCAGCGCCGTTCTCCAGGGCTCGCGCAATCAGCCCCAGCATTTT.

The table lists this clone with a count of one. The chain employs TRBV27 and TRBJ2-1; 14 bases agree with TRBD2. CDR3 length: 19 residues. Germline assignment: CDR1 MNHEY and CDR2 SMNVEV (reference sequence). The J segment lost 1 base and the V segment lost 2 bases, leaving 7 bases of the junction unmatched. The CDR3 DNA follows: TGTGCCAGCAGTTTAGGACTAGCGGGAGGCACACGTTCCTACAATGAGCAGTTCTTC. It codes for CASSLGLAGGTRSYNEQFF.

J is TRBJ1-5 and V is TRBV18; no clear D. V shed 2 bases and J shed 5 bases, with 7 bases lying between them. The germline V gene encodes CDR1 KGHSH and CDR2 LQKENI. CDR3 length: 13 residues. This CDR3 is CASSPVAHQPQHF. CDR3 bases: TGTGCCAGCTCACCAGTCGCGCATCAGCCCCAGCATTTT.

V usage is TRBV21-1 and J usage is TRBJ2-7; whether TRBD2, the table's D call, matches the DNA was not checked. TRBV21-1 is labeled a pseudogene. The CDR3 loop spans 16 amino acids. CDR3 region: CASRAQTSGGPYEQYF. In DNA, the CDR3 is TGTGCCAGCAGGGCTCAGACTAGCGGGGGCCCTTACGAGCAGTACTTC.

The genes are TRBV27 and TRBJ1-2, with 10 bases that match TRBD1. The V gene end was trimmed by 6 bases and the J gene end by 6 bases; junction bases not matched to a gene: 13. The CDR3 spans 16 residues. Germline V gives CDR1 MNHEY, CDR2 SMNVEV (reference sequence). The CDR3 sequence is CASRASRDRGFDGYTF. For the CDR3, the DNA is TGTGCCAGCAGAGCCTCCCGGGACAGGGGTTTTGATGGCTACACCTTC.

This clone was detected a few times. The gene calls are TRBV9 and TRBJ1-1; a weak D match, TRBD1 (5 bases). The CDR3 contains 14 residues. Between the trimmed V and J ends, which lost 3 bases and 0 bases, there was a span of 9 bases. Germline V gene data show CDR1 as SGDLS and CDR2 as YYNGEE. CDR3 sequence (DNA): TGTGCCAGCAGCGGCGGGACGGTGAACACTGAAGCTTTCTTT. Its protein is CASSGGTVNTEAFF.

The J gene is TRBJ1-1, the V gene TRBV4-1, with D uncertain. Germline assignment: CDR1 MGHRA and CDR2 YSYEKL. V was shortened by 2 bases and J by 6 bases, with 22 bases between the two germline ends. There are 17 residues in the CDR3. CDR3 amino acids: CASSQYYRSVRVPEAFF. The CDR3 DNA sequence: TGCGCCAGCAGCCAATATTACCGTTCAGTCCGGGTCCCTGAAGCTTTCTTT.

J is TRBJ1-1 and V is TRBV19; 10 nucleotides agree with TRBD1. The germline CDR1 and CDR2 sequences are LNHDA and SQIVND (reference sequence). The junction had 9 bases not matched to a gene; V was cut back by 8 bases and J by 0 bases. The CDR3 covers 16 residues. This chain's CDR3 is CASWDRGKVVNTEAFF. CDR3 bases: TGTGCCAGTTGGGACAGGGGTAAGGTGGTGAACACTGAAGCTTTCTTT.

The chain joins TRBV7-3 to TRBJ2-6, with 10 bases aligning to TRBD1. The V and J ends lost 8 bases and 2 bases, in that order; junction bases with no gene match: 9. The CDR3 covers 17 residues. Germline V gene sequence: CDR1 SGHTA, CDR2 FQGTGA. Here the CDR3 DNA reads TGTGCCAGCCGTCCAGGGGGACAGGGGACTGGGGCCAACGTCCTGACTTTC. Translated, it gives CASRPGGQGTGANVLTF. Full variable domain (missing parts from reference TRBV7-3 and TRBJ2-6): GAGVSQTPSNKVTEKGKYVELRCDPISGHTALYWYRQSLGQGPEFLIYFQGTGAADDSGLPNDRFFAVRPEGSVSTLKIQRTERGDSAVYLCASRPGGQGTGANVLTFGAGSRLTVL.

V gene TRBV10-1 combines with J gene TRBJ2-2, with TRBD2 identical over 7 bases. In germline, CDR1 is WNHNN, CDR2 SYGVQD (reference sequence). Trimming at V came to 0 bases and at J to 3 bases, leaving 1 base not matched to a gene. The CDR3 runs to 15 residues. The CDR3 here is CASSESGGYTGELFF. DNA for the CDR3: TGCGCCAGCAGTGAGTCCGGGGGGTACACCGGGGAGCTGTTTTTT.

The chain combines TRBV3-1 (or the pseudogene TRBV3-2) with TRBJ1-1, with no clear D. V was pared by 1 base and J by 6 bases, with 9 bases between. Germline CDR1 is LGHDT and CDR2 is YNNKEL (reference sequence). This CDR3 contains 13 residues. The CDR3 DNA sequence: TGTGCCAGCAGCCAAGGACGGAGTCCTGAAGCTTTCTTT. Translation gives CASSQGRSPEAFF.

This clone was recorded a few times. The rearrangement links TRBV19 to TRBJ1-1; D gene uncertain. Germline assignment: CDR1 LNHDA and CDR2 SQIVND (reference sequence). This CDR3 is 14 amino acids long. V was pared by 5 bases and J by 6 bases, with 16 bases between. CDR3 coding DNA: TGTGCCAGTAGTTCAACTCGGGGTGTAGCTGAAGCTTTCTTT. Translation: CASSSTRGVAEAFF. Using reference TRBV19 and TRBJ1-1 for the parts outside the CDR3, the full variable domain is DGGITQSPKYLFRKEGQNVTLSCEQNLNHDAMYWYRQDPGQGLRLIYYSQIVNDFQKGDIAEGYSVSREKKESFPLTVTSAQKNPTAFYLCASSSTRGVAEAFFGQGTRLTVV.

V usage is TRBV19 and J usage is TRBJ1-1; 9 bases fit TRBD1. With 5 bases clipped from V and 0 bases from J, the junction kept 13 bases outside the gene matches. CDR1 and CDR2 from the germline V gene are LNHDA and SQIVND (reference sequence). There are 18 residues in the CDR3. CDR3 coding DNA: TGTGCCAGTAGTGCGCGACCACCTGGGACAGGGATGAACACTGAAGCTTTCTTT. It yields the protein CASSARPPGTGMNTEAFF.

This clone showed up just a few times. The chain employs TRBV28 and TRBJ1-5, with no clear D. V was clipped by 6 bases and J by 0 bases, with 6 bases between them. The CDR3 spans 13 residues. Germline CDR1 reads MDHEN; CDR2 reads SYDVKM. The CDR3 protein is CASSFYSNQPQHF. CDR3 in DNA: TGTGCCAGCAGCTTTTATAGCAATCAGCCCCAGCATTTT.

V is TRBV15 and J is TRBJ1-5; a weak D match, TRBD1 (5 bases). The CDR3 totals 13 residues. V lost 5 bases and J 3 bases, leaving 8 bases between the germline ends. CDR1 and CDR2 from the germline V gene are LNHNV and YYDKDF (reference sequence). The CDR3 reads CATSGGVNQPQHF. CDR3 DNA sequence: TGTGCCACCAGCGGGGGGGTCAATCAGCCCCAGCATTTT.

The chain uses TRBV5-1 and TRBJ2-5, with 7 bases that match TRBD1. CDR1 is SGHRS and CDR2 is YFSETQ in the germline V gene. The CDR3 has 14 residues. After removal of 4 bases from V and 3 bases from J, the junction contained 6 bases not matched to a gene. The CDR3 DNA reads TGCGCCAGCAGCCTAAGACAGGGAGAAGAGACCCAGTACTTC. This translates into CASSLRQGEETQYF.

J is TRBJ1-5 and V is TRBV9; no reliable D call. From germline, CDR1 is SGDLS and CDR2 YYNGEE. The CDR3 is 16 residues long. Deletions cut 3 bases from V and 2 bases from J, with 15 bases between. CDR3 residues: CASSATLRVGNQPQHF. Written as DNA, the CDR3 is TGTGCCAGCAGCGCCACACTGAGGGTCGGCAATCAGCCCCAGCATTTT.

This clone was observed a single time. This chain links TRBV4-3 with TRBJ1-2, with D perhaps TRBD1 (6 bases). This CDR3 has 15 residues. Germline V CDR1 and CDR2: LGHNA, YSLEER. The V gene lost 0 bases and the J gene lost 5 bases, with 13 bases spanning the gap. CDR3 loop: CASSQDLGARYGYTF. The CDR3 region has the DNA TGCGCCAGCAGCCAAGATCTGGGGGCGCGATATGGCTACACCTTC.

This clone appeared a few times. The J gene is TRBJ2-3, the V gene TRBV9, with TRBD2 matching 7 bases. Germline lookup yields CDR1 SGDLS and CDR2 YYNGEE. The V and J ends lost 0 bases and 6 bases, in that order; junction bases with no gene match: 4. The CDR3 length is 14 residues. Here the CDR3 reads CASSVGAGADTQYF. The CDR3 DNA is TGTGCCAGCAGCGTAGGGGCGGGAGCGGATACGCAGTATTTT.